This T cell receptor beta chain emerged from a study of cytomegalovirus exposure and HLA in healthy donors (dated 2017 in TCRdb). About the investigation overall: In an earlier analysis of about 560 of the donors, less than 350 Gb of sequence data and some 120 million unique TCR beta sequences from 150 million to 200 million T cells were reported. An early release covering some 640 HLA-typed donors comprised about 300 gigabases of sequencing data and around 80 million unique TCR sequences. The genetic ancestry cluster associated with self-reported Caucasian donors included 65% to 90% of the roughly 390 genotyped donors. The aim of the study was to test whether cataloging public T cell receptors could identify signatures of past pathogen exposure. The T cell repertoires of 666 subjects were profiled by immunosequencing and related to cytomegalovirus serostatus. In addition to the first cohort of roughly 670 subjects, a separate validation cohort of approximately 110 different subjects was used. To predict cytomegalovirus infection status, the study combined high-throughput TCR immunosequencing, statistical association of individual TCRs with disease status, and machine learning. A later analysis re-examined previously published TCR beta repertoires from about 670 donors and added high-resolution HLA genotyping to investigate patterns of TCR occurrence. Rather than using new phenotypic data, the later analysis identified candidate immune exposures from TCR beta sequences and from how often those sequences occurred across donors. To decide whether each TCR beta V gene segment behaved as functional or pseudogenic, an earlier analysis of some 580 of the donors relied on high-throughput TCR beta sequencing. Donor age, sex, ethnicity and CMV serostatus were compiled together with the repertoire data. A later genetic analysis took genome-wide SNP genotypes for about 65% of the 666 donors and used that subset as a discovery cohort. Every repertoire in the discovery cohort had been generated on one and the same sequencing platform. HLA typing included class I and class II loci at four-digit resolution. The number of typed donors differed by locus: roughly 620-640 for A, B, C, DRB1 and DQB1; 500 to 550 for DQA1; some 610 for DPA1; and roughly 450 for DPB1. Because of strong linkage in the cohort, roughly five DR-DQ haplotypes were treated as single units for association and clustering. Among a few hundred genotyped donors of the cohort, an average of 235,054 unique TCR beta nucleotide sequences were sequenced per donor, about a sixth of them non-productive. On the study overall, not on this receptor specifically: Because counts were too low, around 18 rarely observed V segments, including chromosome 9 orphons, were left out of the earlier analysis of approximately 500 of the donors. Compared with equally common non-associated chains, HLA-associated TCR beta chains in a later analysis were more clonally expanded and had lower generation probabilities. In vitro tests confirmed that a few of the cytomegalovirus-associated TCR beta chains recognize cytomegalovirus antigens. An earlier analysis of roughly 570 of the donors showed that most TCR beta V segments appeared in productive rearrangements either about 90% or about 30% of the time, which broadly matched IMGT annotations. Cytomegalovirus status was reported to be diagnosed by the classifier with high specificity and sensitivity in both the original and validation cohorts. Sequencing depth was assumed to be roughly uniform across donors in the presence/absence analyses, though that assumption may not hold. Some IMGT-functional V segments, including TRBV6-2 and TRBV6-3, could not be distinguished by the 87-base-pair reads and were therefore excluded. The authors suggested that the approach could potentially be generalized to other disease states and immunological phenotypes. A later analysis found that TCR association rates varied across HLA loci, with DRB1 alleles showing the most associated TCRs and HLA-C alleles the fewest. In a later genetic analysis, a missense DCLRE1C variant was associated with V-gene and J-gene trimming of TCR beta chains, and the association was replicated in an independent cohort. According to a later analysis, parvovirus B19, influenza, CMV and Epstein-Barr virus appeared linked to several top co-occurrence clusters. In this cohort, only TCR beta chains were sequenced, and detectable features were limited by the absence of alpha or paired-chain data. A later analysis found that most CMV-associated TCR beta chains appeared HLA-restricted, with HLA associations seemingly driven largely by CMV exposure. According to a later genetic analysis, donors in an Asian-associated ancestry cluster had fewer N-insertions in productive TCRs than the approximately 650-donor mean. In the study, 164 TCR beta chains were listed as associated with cytomegalovirus. Linkage disequilibrium might explain the correlated functional status among segregating V segments, but an unknown experimental factor could not be excluded. When HLA alleles, especially DR and DQ, strongly co-occurred, attributing TCR associations to individual alleles was difficult. Most TCR sequences were seen in very few donors, while some public TCRs were found in many individuals. A cluster of highly shared sequence variants was judged likely to represent a technical artifact of the sequencing pipeline. A later analysis associated 15,000 or so TCR beta sequences with specific HLA alleles at a false discovery rate of 0.05. For the cohort, immune exposure information was limited to CMV serostatus. Because HLA typing was unavailable for some donors at each locus, only the typed subset was used in association tests. A further reported finding was that TCR beta sequences accurately predicted the HLA-A and HLA-B alleles for most subjects in the first cohort.

The library was made by the immunoSEQ multiplex PCR assay. The multiplex PCR relied on a mix of 60 forward primers for TCR Vbeta segments and 13 reverse primers for TCR Jbeta segments. The CDR3 region of rearranged TCR beta genes was amplified from genomic DNA with a multiplex PCR assay. On the Illumina HiSeq System, the amplified TCR beta libraries were sequenced as 87-base-pair reads. The authors' analysis ran thus. A later analysis tallied 75 million to 85 million unique TCR beta chains across the 666 repertoires, and approximately 12 million of those chains were shared by two or more donors. Raw reads were error-corrected and collapsed into unique sequences by a nearest-neighbor algorithm in which closely related sequences were merged to remove PCR and sequencing errors. Alignment of CDR3 sequences to IMGT reference sequences was used to assign V, D and J gene segments. For a sequence to be retained, a match of at least six nucleotides to both a V gene segment and a J gene segment was required. A rearrangement counted as productive if the CDR3 had no stop codons and remained in frame with V and J, and every other rearrangement counted as non-productive. CDR3 was defined by IMGT convention, running from the second conserved V-encoded cysteine to the conserved J-encoded phenylalanine. Sequences without an unambiguous match to a single V gene segment were excluded from the earlier analysis of about 630 of the donors. An earlier analysis of almost 600 of the donors classified V segments as functional when productive rearrangements were above 56.7% and as segregating when the standard deviation between donors was above 5%. A statistical classification framework was developed to diagnose cytomegalovirus status using the catalog of TCR beta chain sequences. V and J gene assignment, in a later analysis, came from comparing TCR nucleotide sequences with IMGT/GENE-DB human TR gene sequences. Using the TCRdist pipeline, a later analysis assigned CDR3 sequences along with most-parsimonious VDJ recombination scenarios. A later analysis defined each TCR beta chain by its CDR3 amino acid sequence plus V-gene family, and excluded reads lacking a unique V-gene family. In a later analysis, 550 to 650 highly shared, low-generation-probability nucleotide sequences were removed to address suspected cross-contamination and a sequencing artifact. In a later analysis, a clonal expansion index for each public chain was calculated from normalized within-repertoire ranks of inferred template counts. A later analysis computed generation probabilities with a VDJ recombination model fitted to out-of-frame rearrangements, and checked the results against IGoR. In a later analysis, hypergeometric tests were used to score TCR-TCR, TCR-HLA and TCR-CMV co-occurrence, with a repertoire-size bias correction applied to TCR pairs. False discovery rates were estimated in a later analysis by permuting HLA or CMV assignments 20 times. In a later analysis, co-occurring TCRs were grouped with DBSCAN, and TCRdist sequence similarity was added when clustering was performed within HLA-allele-positive subsets. Repertoires with fewer than 30,000 or more than 120,000 public chains, plus five repertoires with anomalous nucleotide sharing, were excluded from co-occurrence clustering. What TCRdb holds here is the immuneACCESS table cut down to in-frame rearrangements. Part of the clones is not present; checked against another copy, under half of the missing clones reflect an unresolved V gene, and the others are unexplained. The V and J calls and clone size come from that table; D and trimming were worked out from the DNA. The sample table holds 150,000 to 200,000 clones, of which 79% were seen once. The ten top clones hold 2% to 2.5% of the sample.

The CDR3 starts with the cysteine, ends with the phenylalanine, and has 17 residues. CDR3 DNA only is kept here, 51 bases in frame from base 1. V loses 4 bases at its end and J loses 3 bases; junction bases beyond the gene matches: 10. Via the germline V gene, CDR1 is SGHDT and CDR2 YYEEEE. The cohort consisted of approximately 670 healthy bone marrow donors. At the time of sampling, all cohort members were nominally healthy, though unrecorded immune exposures were likely present. The donor was CMV seronegative and belonged to the group of over 300 seronegative cohort members. A peripheral blood sample was collected from each donor, and TCR beta sequencing was performed on peripheral blood mononuclear cells. Genomic DNA was extracted from the blood cell samples with the Qiagen DNeasy Blood Extraction Kit. As regards this clone: It has no known antigen specificity. Per-base qualities were not stored, and no clone one base away is much larger.

This TCR was sampled from a woman in her fifties or sixties in good health and CMV-seronegative. Recombination linked TRBV5-6 to TRBJ2-2; the junction holds 9 bases that match TRBD2. What was sequenced was PBMCs. The DNA is TGTGCCAGCAGCCAACAGGGACTAGCATCAGACACCGGGGAGCTGTTTTTT. The resulting protein is CASSQQGLASDTGELFF.